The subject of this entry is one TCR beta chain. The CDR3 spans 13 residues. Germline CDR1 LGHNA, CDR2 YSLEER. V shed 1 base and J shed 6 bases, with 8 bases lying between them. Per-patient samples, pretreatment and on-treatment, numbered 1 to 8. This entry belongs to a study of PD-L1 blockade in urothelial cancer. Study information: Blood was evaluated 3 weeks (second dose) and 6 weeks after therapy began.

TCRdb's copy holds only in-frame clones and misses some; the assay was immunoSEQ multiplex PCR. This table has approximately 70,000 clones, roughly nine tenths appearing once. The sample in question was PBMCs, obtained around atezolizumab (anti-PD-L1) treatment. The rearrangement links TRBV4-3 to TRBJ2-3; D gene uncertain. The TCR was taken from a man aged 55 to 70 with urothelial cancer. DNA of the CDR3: TGCGCCAGCAGCCAAGTCCCCTACGATACGCAGTATTTT. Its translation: CASSQVPYDTQYF.